This paragraph reports one TCR beta chain. As yet, its antigen is unknown. The germline gives CDR1 WSHSY, CDR2 SAAADI. The CDR3 sequence is 14 residues long. The germline V and J ends were trimmed by 2 bases and 10 bases, with 12 bases remaining between them. This specimen belongs to a study of T cell responses to AZD1222 COVID-19 vaccine. Study in general: Second-dose timings of about 4 or about 12 weeks were pooled.

Sequencing was performed with immunoSEQ multiplex PCR; in TCRdb, only in-frame clones are kept and a portion is missing. The repertoire holds tens of thousands of clones, with 90% as singletons. Study findings and constraints: Dominant CD4 TCR responses targeted spike regions 160-218 and 743-854. Repertoire samples came only from after the peak T cell response. Donors in the cohort were predominantly white British and more often female, and clonal diversity was possibly underestimated.

The receptor was derived from an adult in good health. The J gene is TRBJ1-6, the V gene TRBV10-2, with no clear D. Material: peripheral blood, obtained on day 0 of AZD1222 vaccination. The CDR3 region has the DNA TGCGCCAGCAGTGAGGGGTGGCCGGGATCACCCCTCCACTTT. The encoded protein is CASSEGWPGSPLHF.